Shown below are 27 T cell receptor beta chains from a single sample sequenced in a study of beta chain features in type 1 diabetes. The study reverse transcribed the entire isolated RNA, so it sequenced expressed TCRB transcripts. Repertoires were generated with immunoSEQ multiplex PCR, while TCRdb's copy carries only in-frame clones and drops some. Among under 350,000 clones, 8% were seen once, and the ten largest hold under 1.3%. The sample was central memory CD4+ T cells from blood. These receptors were collected from a young woman in good health.

This rearrangement joins TRBV7-9 to TRBJ2-5, with a tentative D call TRBD1 (6 bases). Trimming pared 6 bases from V and 8 bases from J, leaving 16 bases between. The CDR3 extends over 13 amino acids. Per the germline V gene, CDR1 is SEHNR and CDR2 is FQNEAQ (reference sequence). DNA of the CDR3: TGTGCCAGCAGTGGTCCCGGGACATTTACCCAGTACTTC. Protein: CASSGPGTFTQYF.

This clone turned up a few times. This chain joins TRBV5-6 and TRBJ1-5, with D tentatively TRBD1 (6 bases). Trimming shortened V by 0 bases and J by 5 bases, and 9 bases separated the two germline ends. CDR3 length equals 14 residues. Germline-derived CDR1 and CDR2 are SGHDT and YYEEEE. CDR3 in DNA: TGTGCCAGCAGCTTGGAAGGGGGTGATCAGCCCCAGCATTTT. This encodes CASSLEGGDQPQHF.

The gene calls are TRBV5-1 and TRBJ1-1; 8 bases align to TRBD1. The V and J ends lost 4 bases and 5 bases, in that order; junction bases with no gene match: 7. Germline V lookup: CDR1 SGHRS, CDR2 YFSETQ. The CDR3 spans 14 residues. This CDR3 reads CASSVDRGRTEAFF. For the CDR3, the DNA is TGCGCCAGCAGCGTTGACAGGGGACGGACTGAAGCTTTCTTT.

The chain uses TRBV2 and TRBJ2-1, with D possibly being TRBD1 (5 bases). This CDR3 contains 14 residues. The germline V gene has CDR1 SNHLY and CDR2 FYNNEI. V lost 2 bases and J 4 bases, leaving 9 bases between the germline ends. The CDR3 DNA reads TGTGCCAGCAGTGAATCCAGGGTATACAATGAGCAGTTCTTC. Translated: CASSESRVYNEQFF. Full variable domain (missing parts from reference TRBV2 and TRBJ2-1): EPEVTQTPSHQVTQMGQEVILRCVPISNHLYFYWYRQILGQKVEFLVSFYNNEISEKSEIFDDQFSVERPDGSNFTLKIRSTKLEDSAMYFCASSESRVYNEQFFGPGTRLTVL.

This clone was counted ten times or more. V and J are TRBV28 and TRBJ2-6; a weak D match, TRBD1 (5 bases). The V gene lost 1 base and the J gene lost 0 bases, with 10 bases spanning the gap. This CDR3 has 17 residues. Germline V gives CDR1 MDHEN, CDR2 SYDVKM. The CDR3 is CASSLSLDSSGANVLTF. For the CDR3, the DNA is TGTGCCAGCAGTTTATCCCTCGACAGCTCTGGGGCCAACGTCCTGACTTTC.

The rearrangement links TRBV29-1 to TRBJ1-3; D is ambiguous. This CDR3 has 13 residues. V was shortened by 7 bases and J by 0 bases, with 10 bases between the two germline ends. In germline, CDR1 is SQVTM, CDR2 ANQGSEA. The CDR3, as DNA: TGCAGCGCCAAGGGTAACTCTGGAAACACCATATATTTT. Translated, it gives CSAKGNSGNTIYF.

This chain connects TRBV6-5 to TRBJ2-7; 9 bases agree with TRBD1. The CDR3 consists of 12 residues. Germline assignment: CDR1 MNHEY and CDR2 SVGAGI. V gave up 4 bases and J gave up 6 bases; unmatched junction bases: 1. This chain's CDR3 is CASSWTGAEQYV. CDR3 nucleotide sequence: TGTGCCAGCAGTTGGACAGGGGCCGAGCAGTACGTC.

The chain has TRBV27 and TRBJ1-2; maybe TRBD1 (5 bases). The germline gives CDR1 MNHEY, CDR2 SMNVEV (reference sequence). This CDR3 spans 14 amino acids. Trimming shortened V by 6 bases and J by 6 bases, and 17 bases separated the two germline ends. The CDR3 DNA is TGTGCCAGCAGGGTAAATGGGGGGTTGCATGGCTACACCTTC. Translation: CASRVNGGLHGYTF.

This clone was recorded a few times. As DNA, the CDR3 is TGTGCCAGCAGTTCATATCTAGCGGGAGTCAAAGGCGAGCAGTTCTTC. This encodes CASSSYLAGVKGEQFF. The V call is TRBV7-3, the J call TRBJ2-1; TRBD2 agrees at 10 bases. The CDR3 runs 16 residues. Germline CDR1 reads SGHTA; CDR2 reads FQGTGA. The V segment lost 6 bases and the J segment 10 bases; nucleotides outside the gene matches: 15.

The chain couples TRBV7-8 to TRBJ1-1; D might be TRBD1 (5 bases). CDR1 and CDR2 (germline): SGHVS, FQNEAQ. The ends were cut back, 4 bases at V and 1 base at J, with 13 bases in the middle. The CDR3 contains 15 residues. As DNA, the CDR3 is TGTGCCAGCAGCTACTTGGGACGGCAGAACACTGAAGCTTTCTTT. Amino acid sequence: CASSYLGRQNTEAFF.

This clone was observed many times. The CDR3 loop is CATSPGTGGWEQYV. The CDR3 bases are TGTGCCACCAGCCCCGGGACAGGGGGGTGGGAGCAGTACGTC. The V gene is TRBV15, the J gene TRBJ2-7; the match to TRBD1 covers 11 bases. This CDR3 has 14 residues. Germline values: CDR1 LNHNV, CDR2 YYDKDF (reference sequence). Trimming removed 5 bases from V and 7 bases from J; junction bases left unmatched: 7.

V gene TRBV13 combines with J gene TRBJ1-1; 9 bases map to TRBD1. The CDR3 extends over 16 amino acids. V was clipped by 5 bases and J by 7 bases; unmatched bases: 14. Germline V lookup: CDR1 PRHDT, CDR2 FYEKMQ (reference sequence). CDR3 loop: CASSQFRGTGSNEAFF. The CDR3 DNA sequence: TGTGCCAGCAGCCAGTTTCGTGGGACAGGGAGTAATGAAGCTTTCTTT.

The chain recombines TRBV19 with TRBJ2-4, with TRBD2 matching over 14 bases. CDR1 and CDR2 (germline): LNHDA, SQIVND (reference sequence). Trimming at V came to 5 bases and at J to 1 base, leaving 4 bases not matched to a gene. The length of the CDR3 is 17 residues. The CDR3 here is CASSPRTSGGAKNIQYF. In DNA form, the CDR3 reads TGTGCCAGTAGTCCCCGGACTAGCGGGGGGGCCAAAAACATTCAGTACTTC.

This clone was detected only a few times. DNA of the CDR3: TGTGCCAGCAGCTTAGGGGGAGCCGGAGGAGATACGCAGTATTTT. Translated: CASSLGGAGGDTQYF. The rearrangement joins TRBV7-3 to TRBJ2-3, with D possibly called TRBD1 or TRBD2 (5 bases each). The CDR3 loop spans 15 amino acids. Per the germline V gene, CDR1 is SGHTA and CDR2 is FQGTGA. The V gene lost 2 bases and the J gene lost 5 bases, with 14 bases spanning the gap.

This clone has more than one count but fewer than ten. This CDR3 is CASSTRTGSLVKLFF. Written as DNA, the CDR3 is TGTGCCAGCAGCACGAGGACAGGGTCGCTCGTAAAACTGTTTTTT. V gene TRBV7-8 combines with J gene TRBJ1-4; 8 positions match TRBD1. CDR1 and CDR2 from the germline V gene are SGHVS and FQNEAQ. The V gene end was trimmed by 5 bases and the J gene end by 10 bases; junction bases not matched to a gene: 12. The CDR3 extends over 15 amino acids.

The chain has TRBV15 and TRBJ2-7, with 11 bases identical to TRBD1. Unmatched junction bases numbered 5, after V lost 3 bases and J lost 7 bases. Germline lookup yields CDR1 LNHNV and CDR2 YYDKDF (reference sequence). This CDR3 region has 14 residues. CDR3 residues: CATSRDRGRREQYF. CDR3 coding DNA: TGTGCCACCAGCAGGGACAGGGGGCGTCGGGAGCAGTACTTC.

This clone has a handful of counts. V and J are TRBV7-9 and TRBJ1-4; the match to TRBD1 covers 9 bases. V shed 2 bases, J shed 4 bases, and the junction held 2 bases outside the gene matches. The length of the CDR3 is 15 residues. Germline values: CDR1 SEHNR, CDR2 FQNEAQ (reference sequence). The CDR3 here is CASSLLGQGNEKLFF. CDR3 nucleotides: TGTGCCAGCAGCTTATTGGGACAGGGTAATGAAAAACTGTTTTTT. The variable domain in full, with the rest retrieved from reference TRBV7-9 and TRBJ1-4, is DTGVSQNPRHKITKRGQNVTFRCDPISEHNRLYWYRQTLGQGPEFLTYFQNEAQLEKSRLLSDRFSAERPKGSFSTLEIQRTEQGDSAMYLCASSLLGQGNEKLFFGSGTQLSVL.

This clone was recorded a few times. The rearrangement links TRBV9 to TRBJ2-3; no firm D call. The V gene's germline CDR1 is SGDLS and CDR2 YYNGEE. V dropped 1 base and J dropped 5 bases, with 8 bases sitting between them. The CDR3 has 13 residues. The CDR3 sequence: CASSVISGDTQYF. As DNA, the CDR3 is TGTGCCAGCAGCGTAATTTCCGGAGATACGCAGTATTTT.

About this clone itself: Different DNA sequences within this sample yield the same CDR3. The chain employs TRBV28 and TRBJ1-2; D might be TRBD1 (5 bases). The ends were cut back, 2 bases at V and 4 bases at J, with 5 bases in the middle. CDR1 and CDR2 from the germline V gene are MDHEN and SYDVKM. The length of the CDR3 is 12 residues. CDR3 nucleotide sequence: TGTGCCAGCAGTTTAGGGGGCTATGGCTACACCTTC. This sequence encodes CASSLGGYGYTF.

This clone occurred many times. This rearrangement joins TRBV19 to TRBJ2-4; tentatively, D is TRBD1 (5 bases). Germline V gene lookup returns CDR1 LNHDA and CDR2 SQIVND (reference sequence). The CDR3 runs to 13 residues. The V end lost 5 bases, the J end lost 6 bases, and 11 bases lay between the germline ends. The CDR3 DNA reads TGTGCCAGTAGTCGTGGACAAAGAAACATTCAGTACTTC. It translates to CASSRGQRNIQYF.

This clone was recorded at least ten times. V usage is TRBV7-9 and J usage is TRBJ2-2; D gene ambiguous. The CDR3 runs to 14 residues. V lost 4 bases and J 4 bases, leaving 10 bases between the germline ends. Germline V gene sequence: CDR1 SEHNR, CDR2 FQNEAQ (reference sequence). CDR3 in amino acids: CASSSGSATGELFF. CDR3 bases: TGTGCCAGCAGCTCCGGGTCGGCCACCGGGGAGCTGTTTTTT.

Concerning this clone: One end of the junction varies from germline; a read error may be responsible. DNA for the CDR3: TGTGCCGGCAGACGTCGACAGTTGAACACTGAAGCTTTCTTT. Translating gives CAGRRRQLNTEAFF. The rearrangement uses TRBV2 and TRBJ1-1, with D perhaps matching TRBD1 (5 bases). The CDR3 contains 14 residues. Germline lookup yields CDR1 SNHLY and CDR2 FYNNEI.

This clone was seen ten or more times. The chain has TRBV5-4 and TRBJ2-7; weak D call: TRBD1 (5 bases). V lost 0 bases to trimming and J lost 7 bases, with 11 bases between them. The CDR3 runs 13 residues. Per germline, CDR1 SGHNT and CDR2 YYREEE (reference sequence). CDR3 DNA: TGTGCCAGCAGCTTGGGTAGGGGAAGGGAGCAGTACTTC. This gives the protein CASSLGRGREQYF.

The V call is TRBV2, the J call TRBJ2-2, with 10 bases lining up with TRBD2. The CDR3 consists of 18 residues. The germline V gene encodes CDR1 SNHLY and CDR2 FYNNEI. J lost 0 bases, V lost 5 bases, and 9 bases had no gene match. In DNA form, the CDR3 reads TGTGCCAGCAGTTTCCCCCTAGCGGGGGTACCGAACACCGGGGAGCTGTTTTTT. Encoded protein: CASSFPLAGVPNTGELFF.

The chain joins TRBV5-1 to TRBJ2-2; D is perhaps TRBD1 (5 bases). This CDR3 is 15 amino acids long. The V gene's germline CDR1 is SGHRS and CDR2 YFSETQ. V was trimmed by 6 bases and J by 1 base, leaving 13 bases between them. The CDR3 here is CASTNPTENTGELFF. The CDR3 DNA is TGCGCCAGCACCAACCCGACAGAGAACACCGGGGAGCTGTTTTTT.

Notes on this clone: This CDR3 is also generated by other DNA sequences in the sample. The chain employs TRBV18 and TRBJ2-7; TRBD2 is a possible D gene (6 bases). From germline, CDR1 is KGHSH and CDR2 LQKENI. Deletions cut 3 bases from V and 5 bases from J, with 8 bases between. The CDR3 has 12 residues. Here the CDR3 DNA reads TGTGCCAGCTCACCCGGGGGAGACGAGCAGTACGTC. Protein product: CASSPGGDEQYV.

The chain employs TRBV5-4 and TRBJ2-5; possibly TRBD1 for D (6 bases). The V end was cut by 2 bases, the J end by 5 bases, with 13 bases between. Per the germline V gene, CDR1 is SGHNT and CDR2 is YYREEE (reference sequence). The CDR3 has 14 amino acids. The CDR3 protein is CASSLKNRDETQYF. CDR3 DNA sequence: TGTGCCAGCAGCTTAAAGAACAGGGATGAGACCCAGTACTTC.